Listed below are T cell receptor beta chains from one sample, sequenced in a study of blood T cell repertoires in COVID-19. Clones were read by immunoSEQ multiplex PCR, and TCRdb kept only the in-frame ones, dropping some. Of about 500,000 clones listed, 89% are singletons. The sequencing input was peripheral blood. These TCRs come from a man between 18 and 35 years old with COVID-19, enrolled during active disease. The CDR3 runs from the conserved cysteine through the conserved F or W. Each record gives: J gene, clone size, D gene, V gene, CDR3 protein, CDR3 DNA. D genes are given only for firm matches. Expanded clones are given a class, and other clones once, few, many or no size at all.

TRBJ2-3 | . | . | TRBV3-1/TRBV3-2 | CASRTHGDTQYF | TGTGCCAGCAGGACTCATGGGGATACGCAGTATTTT
TRBJ2-7 | . | TRBD1 | TRBV19 | CASTRTGSYEQYF | TGTGCCAGTACTCGGACAGGGTCGTACGAGCAGTACTTC
TRBJ1-1 | . | . | TRBV2 | CASRRQYHTEAFF | TGTGCCAGCAGAAGACAGTACCACACTGAAGCTTTCTTT
TRBJ2-1 | . | TRBD2 | TRBV3-1/TRBV3-2 | CASSQRLGLAGPYNEQFF | TGTGCCAGCAGCCAGCGTCTGGGGCTAGCGGGACCTTACAATGAGCAGTTCTTC
TRBJ1-3 | . | . | TRBV19 | CASSMELANSGNTIYF | TGTGCCAGTAGTATGGAGTTGGCTAACTCTGGAAACACCATATATTTT
TRBJ1-4 | . | TRBD1 | TRBV19 | CASRSTGIEEKLFF | TGTGCCAGTAGGTCGACAGGGATCGAAGAAAAACTGTTTTTT
TRBJ1-1 | few | . | TRBV6-2/TRBV6-3 | CASNPTTGNTEAFF | TGTGCCAGCAACCCAACGACAGGGAACACTGAAGCTTTCTTT
TRBJ2-1 | . | TRBD2 | TRBV2 | CASSVVKLAADAREQFF | TGTGCCAGCAGCGTCGTTAAACTAGCGGCGGACGCAAGGGAGCAGTTCTTC
TRBJ1-2 | . | . | TRBV6-5 | CASRTGFVNYGYTF | TGTGCCAGCAGAACAGGGTTTGTCAACTATGGCTACACCTTC
TRBJ1-4 | . | . | TRBV5-1 | CASSLVAGPTNEKLFF | TGCGCCAGCAGCTTGGTTGCGGGGCCAACTAATGAAAAACTGTTTTTT
TRBJ2-2 | . | TRBD2 | TRBV28 | CASRLAGDNTGELFF | TGTGCCAGCAGACTAGCGGGAGATAACACCGGGGAGCTGTTTTTT
TRBJ1-5 | once | . | TRBV11-2 | CASSLGGGDQPQHF | TGTGCCAGCAGCTTAGGTGGGGGCGATCAGCCCCAGCATTTT
TRBJ2-7 | . | TRBD2 | TRBV7-9 | CASSLGSGGEQYF | TGTGCCAGCAGCTTAGGATCGGGGGGCGAGCAGTACTTC
TRBJ2-1 | . | TRBD2 | TRBV4-1 | CASSQDYRTSGRHEQFF | TGCGCCAGCAGCCAAGATTACCGGACTAGCGGGAGACATGAGCAGTTCTTC
TRBJ2-7 | . | . | TRBV14 | CASSQVRYEQYF | TGTGCCAGCAGCCAAGTCCGCTACGAGCAGTACTTC
TRBJ2-7 | . | . | TRBV15 | CATSRAGASYEQYF | TGTGCCACCAGCAGAGCGGGAGCGAGCTACGAGCAGTACTTC
TRBJ2-5 | once | TRBD2 | TRBV3-1/TRBV3-2 | CASRERGGSETQYF | TGTGCCAGCAGGGAGCGGGGGGGCTCTGAGACCCAGTACTTC
TRBJ2-5 | . | . | TRBV12-3/TRBV12-4 | CACAARTEETQYF | TGTGCCTGCGCGGCCAGAACCGAAGAGACCCAGTACTTC
TRBJ2-1 | . | . | TRBV3-1/TRBV3-2 | CASSLGTLLYNEQFF | TGTGCCAGCAGCCTTGGGACTCTACTTTACAATGAGCAGTTCTTC
TRBJ1-6 | . | . | TRBV5-6 | CASSLGGGPEAPLHF | TGTGCCAGCAGCTTGGGGGGGGGTCCCGAAGCACCCCTCCACTTT
TRBJ2-5 | . | . | TRBV9 | CASSVDQGLGETQYF | TGTGCCAGCAGCGTAGACCAGGGCCTGGGAGAGACCCAGTACTTC
TRBJ2-3 | . | . | TRBV7-9 | CASSLRGSGTDTQYF | TGTGCCAGCAGCCTACGGGGGTCGGGCACAGATACGCAGTATTTT
TRBJ2-1 | . | TRBD2 | TRBV2 | CASSEVRTSGRSEQFF | TGTGCCAGCAGTGAAGTCAGGACTAGCGGGAGAAGTGAGCAGTTCTTC
TRBJ2-2 | . | TRBD1 | TRBV19 | CASSFGQVITGELFF | TGTGCCAGTAGTTTCGGACAGGTGATAACCGGGGAGCTGTTTTTT
TRBJ2-1 | . | . | TRBV6-5 | CASSSGHGSYNEQFF | TGTGCCAGCAGTTCGGGACATGGCTCCTACAATGAGCAGTTCTTC
TRBJ1-2 | . | TRBD1 | TRBV6-5 | CASRPDRGKNYGYTF | TGTGCCAGCAGGCCCGACAGGGGGAAGAACTATGGCTACACCTTC
TRBJ1-6 | . | . | TRBV7-2 | CASSLVRNYPLHF | TGTGCCAGCAGCTTAGTCAGGAATTACCCCCTCCACTTT
TRBJ1-1 | . | . | TRBV19 | CASSIGGGPANTEAFF | TGTGCCAGTAGTATAGGAGGGGGACCGGCCAACACTGAAGCTTTCTTT
TRBJ1-4 | . | . | TRBV5-1 | CASSLGAGNEKLFF | TGCGCCAGCAGCTTGGGGGCGGGGAATGAAAAACTGTTTTTT
TRBJ1-1 | once | . | TRBV6-5 | CATMDTMGAEAFF | TGTGCCACCATGGACACGATGGGCGCTGAAGCTTTCTTT
TRBJ1-6 | . | . | TRBV19 | CASSIDPDRTYNSPLHF | TGTGCCAGTAGTATAGACCCGGACAGAACCTATAATTCACCCCTCCACTTT
TRBJ2-7 | . | . | TRBV18 | CASSLRESSEQYF | TGTGCCAGCTCACTCAGGGAAAGTTCCGAGCAGTACTTC
TRBJ1-2 | . | . | TRBV2 | CASSERGAHGYTF | TGTGCCAGCAGTGAACGGGGGGCCCATGGCTACACCTTC
TRBJ2-3 | . | . | TRBV5-1 | CASSLDGTSTDTQYF | TGCGCCAGCAGCTTGGATGGTACTAGCACAGATACGCAGTATTTT
TRBJ1-1 | . | . | TRBV19 | CASSIGDYMNTEAFF | TGTGCCAGTAGTATAGGTGACTACATGAACACTGAAGCTTTCTTT
TRBJ2-7 | . | . | TRBV7-8 | CASSLSWETVSYEQYF | TGTGCCAGCAGCTTAAGCTGGGAGACGGTCTCCTACGAGCAGTACTTC
TRBJ1-4 | . | . | TRBV7-9 | CASSDRQNIEKLFF | TGTGCCAGCAGCGATCGACAGAATATCGAAAAACTGTTTTTT
TRBJ2-5 | . | TRBD1 | TRBV5-1 | CASSLAGTGPQETQYF | TGCGCCAGCAGCTTGGCCGGGACAGGGCCTCAAGAGACCCAGTACTTC
TRBJ2-3 | . | TRBD2 | TRBV7-7 | CASSPSAGRTQYF | TGTGCTAGCAGCCCCTCAGCGGGGAGAACGCAGTATTTT
TRBJ1-1 | . | . | TRBV2 | CASRFADTEAFF | TGTGCCAGCAGGTTCGCAGACACTGAAGCTTTCTTT